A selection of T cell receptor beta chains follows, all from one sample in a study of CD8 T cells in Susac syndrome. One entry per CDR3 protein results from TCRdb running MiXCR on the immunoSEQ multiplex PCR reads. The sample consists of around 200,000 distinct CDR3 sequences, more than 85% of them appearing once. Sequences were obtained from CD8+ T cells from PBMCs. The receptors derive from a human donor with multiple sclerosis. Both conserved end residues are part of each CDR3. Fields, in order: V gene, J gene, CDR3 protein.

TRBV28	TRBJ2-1	CASSGGGNEQFF
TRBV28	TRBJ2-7	CASSLRGFSYEQYF
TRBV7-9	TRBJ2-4	CASSGPGQKKNIQYF
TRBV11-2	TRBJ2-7	CASSGGGGPYEQYF
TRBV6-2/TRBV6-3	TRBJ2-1	CASRSLTLLAGETYNEQFF
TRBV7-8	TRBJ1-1	CASSSDTLTEAFF
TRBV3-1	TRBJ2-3	CASSPRGGNDTQYF
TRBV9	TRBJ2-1	CASSVSGSNEQFF
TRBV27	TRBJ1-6	CASRVGPEPLHF
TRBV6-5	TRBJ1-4	CASSYNRLATNEKLFF
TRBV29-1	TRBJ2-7	CCVSDRGSEQYF
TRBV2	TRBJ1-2	CASTGTGQAYGYTF
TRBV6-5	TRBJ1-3	CAASSGNTIYF
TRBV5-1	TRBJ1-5	CASSLLAGQDQPQHF
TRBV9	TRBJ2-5	CASSPAGEEETQYF
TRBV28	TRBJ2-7	CASRDSVYEQYF
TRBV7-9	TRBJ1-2	CASSLEGTQTNYGYTF
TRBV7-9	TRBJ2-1	CASRGGTGGDYNEQFF
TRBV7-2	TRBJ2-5	CASSLGFWDYQETQYF
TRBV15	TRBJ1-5	CATSRDLGGGQPQHF
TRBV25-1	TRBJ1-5	CASSPWGDSNQPQHF
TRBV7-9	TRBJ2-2	CASSLGLGGDSLTGELFF
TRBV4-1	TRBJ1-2	CASSQDSADIYGYTF
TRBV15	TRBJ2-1	CATSRGVAGGDNEQFF
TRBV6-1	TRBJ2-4	CASSEGTSGGSIQYF
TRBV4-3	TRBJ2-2	CASSQDGTDPTGELFF
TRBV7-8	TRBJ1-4	CASSLAEGEKLFF
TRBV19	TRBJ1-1	CASRPGNTEAFF
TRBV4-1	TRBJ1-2	CASSQEDLYGYTF
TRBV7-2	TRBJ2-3	CASSLGTASTDTQYF
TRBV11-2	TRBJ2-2	CASSFHTGELFF